Listed here are 2 T cell receptor beta chains from one sample, sequenced in a study of OX40 agonist ivuxolimab in advanced cancers. The table came from immunoSEQ multiplex PCR; TCRdb's copy has only in-frame clones and leaves some out. This sample has about 24,000 clones, with around 83% found just once. The source was CD4+ or CD8+ T cells sorted from blood, collected in a trial of the OX40 agonist ivuxolimab. Source of these receptors: an adult with an advanced solid tumor such as melanoma, head and neck, liver or kidney cancer.

Comment on this clone: A junction boundary mismatches the germline segment, possibly from a read error. V usage is TRBV6-1 and J usage is TRBJ2-7, with a tentative D call TRBD1 (6 bases). This CDR3 comprises 16 residues. Per the germline V gene, CDR1 is MNHNS and CDR2 is SASEGT. The CDR3 sequence: CAISGTGNRDSYEQYF. In nucleotides, the CDR3 is TGTGCCATCAGTGGGACCGGGAACAGGGACTCCTACGAGCAGTACTTC.

The rearrangement uses TRBV10-1 and TRBJ2-1, with D perhaps TRBD1 or TRBD2 (6 bases each). This CDR3 comprises 14 residues. Trimming removed 0 bases from V and 13 bases from J, with 16 bases in between. Germline V gene sequence: CDR1 WNHNN, CDR2 SYGVQD (reference sequence). CDR3 region: CASSESGGLRGQFF. CDR3 DNA: TGCGCCAGCAGTGAGTCGGGGGGCCTTAGGGGACAGTTCTTC.